Below, one T cell receptor beta chain is given with its context. Generated by immunoSEQ multiplex PCR, the TCRdb table keeps only in-frame clones and is missing some. Counted here are about 200,000 clones, roughly four fifths occurring once; the ten biggest clones make up less than 6%. These data originate in a study of blood T cell repertoires in COVID-19. This CDR3 is built from 14 residues. CDR1 is MRHNA, CDR2 SNTAGT, per germline. Trimming cost V 5 bases and J 9 bases, with 17 bases left between them. During active infection, Seattle patients enrolled and were then monitored through disease. The V gene is TRBV6-4, the J gene TRBJ1-5, with a tentative D call TRBD1 (5 bases). Sequences were obtained from peripheral blood. The source is a woman in her seventies with COVID-19, enrolled during active disease. CDR3 region: CASSRDAGVGPQHF. CDR3 coding DNA: TGTGCCAGCAGTCGGGACGCGGGAGTGGGGCCCCAGCATTTT.